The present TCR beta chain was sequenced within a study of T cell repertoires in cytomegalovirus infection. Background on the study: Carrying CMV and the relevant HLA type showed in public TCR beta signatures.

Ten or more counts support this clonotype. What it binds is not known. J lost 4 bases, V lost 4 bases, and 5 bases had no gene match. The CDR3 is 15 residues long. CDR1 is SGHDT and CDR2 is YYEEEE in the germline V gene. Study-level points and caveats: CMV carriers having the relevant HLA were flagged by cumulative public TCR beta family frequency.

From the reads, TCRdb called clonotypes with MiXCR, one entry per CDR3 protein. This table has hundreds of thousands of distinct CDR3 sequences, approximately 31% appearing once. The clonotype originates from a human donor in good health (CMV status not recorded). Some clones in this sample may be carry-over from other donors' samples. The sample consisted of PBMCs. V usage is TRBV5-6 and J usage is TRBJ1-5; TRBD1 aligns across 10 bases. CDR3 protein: CASSLGQGPNQPQHF. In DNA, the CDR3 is TGTGCCAGCAGCCTGGGACAGGGGCCGAATCAGCCCCAGCATTTT.